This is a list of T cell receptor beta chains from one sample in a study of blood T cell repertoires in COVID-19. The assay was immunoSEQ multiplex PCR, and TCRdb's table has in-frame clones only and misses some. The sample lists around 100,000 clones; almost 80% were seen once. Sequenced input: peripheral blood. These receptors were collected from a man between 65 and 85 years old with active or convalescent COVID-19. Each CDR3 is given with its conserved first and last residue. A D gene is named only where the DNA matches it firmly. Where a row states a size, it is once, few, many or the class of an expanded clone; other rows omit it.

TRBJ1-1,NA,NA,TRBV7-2,CASRGANTEAFF,TGTGCCAGCAGGGGGGCAAACACTGAAGCTTTCTTT
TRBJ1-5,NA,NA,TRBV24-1,CATSNSLAGFNQPQHF,TGTGCCACCTCCAATTCCCTGGCAGGGTTCAATCAGCCCCAGCATTTT
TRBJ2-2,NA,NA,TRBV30,CAWSLTANTGELFF,TGTGCCTGGAGCTTGACAGCGAACACCGGGGAGCTGTTTTTT
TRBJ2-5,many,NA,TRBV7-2,CASSLGSSGLLTQYF,TGTGCCAGCAGCTTAGGTTCCAGCGGATTATTGACCCAGTACTTC
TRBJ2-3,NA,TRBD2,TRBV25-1,CASSECLTGSGSVDTQYF,TGTGCCAGCAGTGAATGCCTCACTGGTAGCGGGAGTGTTGATACGCAGTATTTT
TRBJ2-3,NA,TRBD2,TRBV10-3,CAITPSGLAVSTDTQYF,TGTGCCATCACCCCTTCCGGGCTAGCGGTTAGCACAGATACGCAGTATTTT
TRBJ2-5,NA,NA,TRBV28,CASSLAGTGTQYF,TGTGCCAGCAGTTTAGCGGGGACTGGGACCCAGTACTTC
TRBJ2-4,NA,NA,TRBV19,CASSIGFQGLAKNIQYF,TGTGCCAGTAGTATAGGGTTTCAGGGACTAGCCAAAAACATTCAGTACTTC
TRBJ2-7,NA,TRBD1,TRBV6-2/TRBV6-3,CASSLSPTGTAPREQYF,TGTGCCAGCAGTCTGTCCCCAACCGGGACAGCGCCTCGCGAGCAGTACTTC
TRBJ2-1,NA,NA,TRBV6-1,CASSEGAGSDEQFF,TGTGCCAGCAGTGAAGGGGCGGGGAGCGATGAGCAGTTCTTC
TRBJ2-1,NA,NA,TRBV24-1,CATSDLRGGQGGEQFF,TGTGCCACCAGTGATTTGAGGGGCGGCCAAGGGGGTGAGCAGTTCTTC
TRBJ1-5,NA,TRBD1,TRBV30,CAWSTGGFSNQPQHF,TGTGCCTGGAGTACAGGGGGGTTTAGCAATCAGCCCCAGCATTTT
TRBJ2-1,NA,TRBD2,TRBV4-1,CASSLPLAGGPYNEQFF,TGCGCCAGCAGCCTCCCATTAGCGGGGGGGCCCTACAATGAGCAGTTCTTC
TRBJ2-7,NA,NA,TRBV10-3,CAISESDSRNYEQYF,TGTGCCATCAGTGAGTCTGACAGTCGGAACTACGAGCAGTACTTC
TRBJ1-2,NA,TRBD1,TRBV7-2,CASSLTGTGSYGYTF,TGTGCCAGCAGCTTGACCGGGACAGGGAGCTATGGCTACACCTTC
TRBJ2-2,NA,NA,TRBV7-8,CASSHPTGELFF,TGTGCCAGCAGCCATCCTACCGGGGAGCTGTTTTTT
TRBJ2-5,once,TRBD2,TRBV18,CASSRGRGETQYF,TGTGCCAGCTCACGCGGGAGGGGAGAGACCCAGTACTTC
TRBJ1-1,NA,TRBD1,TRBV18,CASSPTGGRTEAFF,TGTGCCAGCTCACCGACAGGGGGAAGAACTGAAGCTTTCTTT
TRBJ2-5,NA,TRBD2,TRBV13,CASSSPGTSGGPTRGTQYF,TGTGCCAGCAGCTCCCCTGGGACTAGCGGGGGGCCCACCCGGGGGACCCAGTACTTC
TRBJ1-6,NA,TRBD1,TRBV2,CASSLGQGSPSPLHF,TGTGCCAGCAGCCTGGGACAGGGTTCCCCTTCACCCCTCCACTTT
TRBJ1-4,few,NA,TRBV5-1,CASSQGTGVEKLFF,TGCGCCAGCAGCCAGGGGACGGGTGTTGAAAAACTGTTTTTT
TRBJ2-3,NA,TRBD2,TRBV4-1,CASSQDGNRGGSTDTQYF,TGCGCCAGCAGCCAAGATGGGAATCGGGGGGGAAGCACAGATACGCAGTATTTT
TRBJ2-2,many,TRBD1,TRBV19,CASSQTGVDGELFF,TGTGCCAGTAGTCAGACAGGGGTTGACGGGGAGCTGTTTTTT
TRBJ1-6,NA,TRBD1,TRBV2,CASSEQGANSPLHF,TGTGCCAGCAGTGAACAGGGGGCGAATTCACCCCTCCACTTT
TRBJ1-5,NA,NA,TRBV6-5,CASRPKEGNQPQHF,TGTGCCAGCCGCCCCAAGGAGGGCAATCAGCCCCAGCATTTT
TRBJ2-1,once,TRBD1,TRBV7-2,CASSSPGWGQGYNEQFF,TGTGCCAGCAGCTCCCCCGGGTGGGGACAGGGGTACAATGAGCAGTTCTTC